One sample yielded the 26 T cell receptor beta chains listed below, sequenced in a study of blood T cell repertoires in COVID-19. TCRdb keeps only in-frame clones here, not all; method: immunoSEQ multiplex PCR. This sample carries 150,000 to 200,000 clones, about 85% of them seen once, and the ten largest clones take 6% to 7.5%. The sequenced material came from peripheral blood. The source of these receptors is a woman of 80 years or more in a cohort sampled during active or convalescent COVID-19.

The CDR3 region is CASSLAESGRFGYTF. CDR3 bases: TGTGCCAGCAGCTTGGCTGAGTCAGGGAGGTTTGGCTACACCTTC. The chain carries TRBV5-5 and TRBJ1-2, with D perhaps TRBD1 (5 bases). There are 15 residues in the CDR3. V was shortened by 0 bases and J by 7 bases, with 16 bases between the two germline ends. Germline loops: CDR1 SGHKS, CDR2 YYEKEE (reference sequence).

The V gene is TRBV24-1, the J gene TRBJ2-1; D unresolved. CDR3 length: 12 amino acids. The germline CDR1 and CDR2 sequences are KGHDR and SFDVKD. With 0 bases removed from V and 12 bases from J, the gap between germline ends came to 8 bases. This chain's CDR3 is CATSDLALGQFF. CDR3 coding DNA: TGTGCCACCAGTGATTTGGCGCTAGGGCAGTTCTTC.

This clone was observed once. The chain uses TRBV18 and TRBJ2-1; TRBD1 aligns across 8 bases. CDR1 is KGHSH and CDR2 is LQKENI in the germline V gene. The V segment lost 2 bases and the J segment 4 bases; nucleotides outside the gene matches: 10. The CDR3 has 17 amino acids. The CDR3 sequence is CASSPNPLRDRYNEQFF. DNA for the CDR3: TGTGCCAGCTCACCAAATCCCTTGCGGGACAGGTACAATGAGCAGTTCTTC. Looking up the rest from reference TRBV18 and TRBJ2-1 gives the full variable domain: NAGVMQNPRHLVRRRGQEARLRCSPMKGHSHVYWYRQLPEEGLKFMVYLQKENIIDESGMPKERFSAEFPKEGPSILRIQQVVRGDSAAYFCASSPNPLRDRYNEQFFGPGTRLTVL.

A few counts support this clone. This chain links TRBV30 with TRBJ1-2; 8 positions agree with TRBD1. In germline, CDR1 is GTSNPN, CDR2 SVGIG (reference sequence). The CDR3 contains 13 residues. Trimming took 8 bases from V and 1 from J; bases not matched to a gene: 6. The CDR3, as DNA: TGTGCCGTGCCGGGACAGGTTAACTATGGCTACACCTTC. It is translated as CAVPGQVNYGYTF.

V is TRBV30 and J is TRBJ1-6; 7 positions match TRBD1. Trimming cost V 8 bases and J 4 bases; bases outside gene matches: 5. Germline values: CDR1 GTSNPN, CDR2 SVGIG (reference sequence). This CDR3 is 13 amino acids long. In DNA, the CDR3 is TGTGCCCAAACGGGACAGTATAATTCACCCCTCCACTTT. The encoded protein is CAQTGQYNSPLHF.

The rearrangement joins TRBV5-1 to TRBJ1-5; 8 bases agree with TRBD1. The CDR3 is 15 residues long. Germline CDR1 is SGHRS and CDR2 is YFSETQ. Unmatched junction bases numbered 7, after V lost 4 bases and J lost 4 bases. The CDR3 DNA reads TGCGCCAGCAGCCTCTCGGACAGGGAAAATCAGCCCCAGCATTTT. Its translation is CASSLSDRENQPQHF.

The genes are TRBV7-9 and TRBJ2-3, with 10 bases fitting TRBD1. V dropped 3 bases and J dropped 2; count of bases not matched to a gene: 2. This CDR3 is built from 15 residues. Germline V CDR1 and CDR2: SEHNR, FQNEAQ (reference sequence). The CDR3 DNA follows: TGTGCCAGCAGCTTCGGGACAGGGGCCACAGATACGCAGTATTTT. It codes for CASSFGTGATDTQYF.

This rearrangement joins TRBV7-8 to TRBJ2-1; D unresolved. V lost 1 base and J 0 bases, leaving 13 bases between the germline ends. The CDR3 has 17 amino acids. Germline V gene lookup returns CDR1 SGHVS and CDR2 FQNEAQ. CDR3 residues: CASSLDSSPSSYNEQFF. DNA for the CDR3: TGTGCCAGCAGCTTAGATTCGTCCCCGAGCTCCTACAATGAGCAGTTCTTC.

V and J are TRBV5-1 and TRBJ1-1; D not resolved. Germline values: CDR1 SGHRS, CDR2 YFSETQ. V lost 4 bases and J 0 bases, leaving 10 bases between the germline ends. The CDR3 is made up of 14 amino acids. The DNA for the CDR3 is TGCGCCAGCAGCCCCGGGGATATGAACACTGAAGCTTTCTTT. Translated, it gives CASSPGDMNTEAFF.

This clone has a handful of counts. J is TRBJ2-7 and V is TRBV6-5; D not resolved. Per the germline V gene, CDR1 is MNHEY and CDR2 is SVGAGI. Trimming stripped 6 bases from V and 6 bases from J, with 15 bases between. This CDR3 contains 13 residues. DNA for the CDR3: TGTGCCAGCAGAAATATTAACACGGGCGAGCAGTACGTC. This translates into CASRNINTGEQYV.

The chain couples TRBV7-9 to TRBJ2-5; 7 nucleotides agree with TRBD2. Trimming removed 5 bases from V and 5 bases from J; junction bases left unmatched: 8. The length of the CDR3 is 14 residues. Germline values: CDR1 SEHNR, CDR2 FQNEAQ (reference sequence). The CDR3 is CASSPLRGGETQYF. DNA of the CDR3: TGTGCCAGCAGCCCTCTTCGGGGAGGGGAGACCCAGTACTTC.

This chain uses TRBV30 with TRBJ2-5, with unresolved D. Germline loops: CDR1 GTSNPN, CDR2 SVGIG (reference sequence). The V end lost 0 bases, the J end lost 5 bases, and 4 bases lay between the germline ends. The CDR3 spans 11 residues. This CDR3 is CAWSVAETQYF. In DNA form, the CDR3 reads TGTGCCTGGAGTGTAGCCGAGACCCAGTACTTC. Full variable domain (rest looked up from reference TRBV30 and TRBJ2-5): SQTIHQWPATLVQPVGSPLSLECTVEGTSNPNLYWYRQAAGRGLQLLFYSVGIGQISSEVPQNLSASRPQDRQFILSSKKLLLSDSGFYLCAWSVAETQYFGPGTRLLVL.

The genes are TRBV6-5 and TRBJ1-4, with D uncertain. This CDR3 has 15 residues. The germline V and J ends were trimmed by 0 bases and 5 bases, with 10 bases remaining between them. Looked up from germline, CDR1 is MNHEY and CDR2 is SVGAGI. Here the CDR3 reads CASSYSRGINEKLFF. For the CDR3, the DNA is TGTGCCAGCAGTTACTCGAGAGGGATCAATGAAAAACTGTTTTTT.

The CDR3 DNA sequence: TGCGCCAGCATGGACCCCCGAGGAGGGGAAAAACTGTTTTTT. Translation: CASMDPRGGEKLFF. The rearrangement uses TRBV5-1 and TRBJ1-4; no clear D. CDR1 is SGHRS and CDR2 is YFSETQ in the germline V gene. This CDR3 has 14 amino acids. Trimming cost V 6 bases and J 8 bases, with 17 bases left between them.

CDR3 protein: CASSFGTGSGEQYV. CDR3 bases: TGTGCCAGCAGCTTCGGGACAGGATCAGGGGAGCAGTACGTC. The chain recombines TRBV7-2 with TRBJ2-7; 8 nucleotides line up with TRBD1. The germline V gene has CDR1 SGHTA and CDR2 FQGNSA. V shed 3 bases, J shed 7 bases, and the junction held 8 bases outside the gene matches. The length of the CDR3 is 14 residues.

The chain carries TRBV7-6 and TRBJ1-1, with D unresolved. The germline V gene has CDR1 SGHVS and CDR2 FNYEAQ. The CDR3 is 15 amino acids. V was cut by 5 bases and J by 1 base, with 14 bases left in between. The CDR3 coding sequence is TGTGCCAGCAGCCCCGAGGTGAGAGGGAACACTGAAGCTTTCTTT. Its translation: CASSPEVRGNTEAFF.

The rearrangement uses TRBV2 and TRBJ2-1; 9 nucleotides agree with TRBD2. Germline assignment: CDR1 SNHLY and CDR2 FYNNEI. The J segment lost 8 bases and the V segment lost 6 bases, leaving 5 bases of the junction unmatched. The CDR3 length is 13 residues. For the CDR3, the DNA is TGTGCCAGCAGAATAGCGGGAGTTGATGAGCAGTTCTTC. Translated, it gives CASRIAGVDEQFF.

V is TRBV7-9 and J is TRBJ1-3, with D unresolved. The V end lost 0 bases, the J end lost 2 bases, and 8 bases lay between the germline ends. Germline V gene data show CDR1 as SEHNR and CDR2 as FQNEAQ (reference sequence). The CDR3 runs to 15 residues. Here the CDR3 reads CASSLAYGPGNTIYF. In DNA, the CDR3 is TGTGCCAGCAGCTTAGCGTATGGCCCTGGAAACACCATATATTTT.

The rearrangement joins TRBV5-4 to TRBJ2-3; TRBD1 is a possible D gene (6 bases). The CDR3 has 17 residues. CDR1 is SGHNT and CDR2 is YYREEE in the germline V gene (reference sequence). V was trimmed by 4 bases and J by 2 bases, leaving 20 bases between them. The CDR3 reads CASSPPRGQPATDTQYF. The CDR3 region has the DNA TGTGCCAGCAGCCCACCCAGGGGTCAACCAGCCACAGATACGCAGTATTTT.

The V gene is TRBV5-1, the J gene TRBJ2-7, with 9 bases aligning to TRBD2. The CDR3 is made up of 15 amino acids. V lost 3 bases, J lost 4 bases, and 8 bases stayed unmatched. Per the germline V gene, CDR1 is SGHRS and CDR2 is YFSETQ. In DNA, the CDR3 is TGCGCCAGCAGCTGGACTAGCGCAGCCCAATACGAGCAGTACTTC. This codes for CASSWTSAAQYEQYF.

The V and J genes are TRBV20-1 and TRBJ2-4; D is possibly TRBD2 (5 bases). V was pared by 3 bases and J by 3 bases, with 9 bases between. This CDR3 comprises 13 residues. Germline V lookup: CDR1 DFQATT, CDR2 SNEGSKA (reference sequence). This CDR3 is CSASSGNKNIQYF. In nucleotides, the CDR3 is TGCAGTGCTAGTTCCGGGAACAAAAACATTCAGTACTTC.

This rearrangement joins TRBV4-1 to TRBJ2-3; 7 nucleotides agree with TRBD2. The CDR3 runs to 16 residues. Trimming removed 0 bases from V and 8 bases from J; junction bases left unmatched: 11. Germline V CDR1 and CDR2: MGHRA, YSYEKL. CDR3 bases: TGCGCCAGCAGCCAAGATAGTAAGGGAGGGATGAGTACGCAGTATTTT. It specifies CASSQDSKGGMSTQYF.

The rearrangement uses TRBV3-1 (or the pseudogene TRBV3-2) and TRBJ2-1, with 11 bases lining up with TRBD2. This CDR3 comprises 16 residues. With 0 bases clipped from V and 12 bases from J, the junction kept 10 bases outside the gene matches. Germline-derived CDR1 and CDR2 are LGHDT and YNNKEL (reference sequence). CDR3 amino acids: CASSQDRLAGGQGQFF. For the CDR3, the DNA is TGTGCCAGCAGCCAAGATAGGCTAGCGGGGGGCCAGGGGCAGTTCTTC.

The rearrangement joins TRBV9 to TRBJ1-4, with 8 positions matching TRBD1. V trimming: 6 bases; J trimming: 4 bases; junction bases outside the gene matches: 5. CDR1 and CDR2 (germline): SGDLS, YYNGEE. CDR3 length equals 14 residues. The CDR3 is CASNQGADNEKLFF. DNA of the CDR3: TGTGCCAGCAACCAGGGGGCTGATAATGAAAAACTGTTTTTT.

This chain uses TRBV6-5 with TRBJ1-4; maybe TRBD1 (5 bases). Germline V gives CDR1 MNHEY, CDR2 SVGAGI. The CDR3 has 15 amino acids. The V end lost 0 bases, the J end lost 5 bases, and 10 bases lay between the germline ends. Here the CDR3 reads CASSYSLGPNEKLFF. The CDR3 nucleotides read TGTGCCAGCAGTTACTCGCTGGGGCCGAATGAAAAACTGTTTTTT.

This chain uses TRBV10-3 with TRBJ2-5, with 9 positions matching TRBD1. Germline CDR1 is ENHRY and CDR2 is SYGVKD. V lost 6 bases and J lost 1; bases outside the gene matches: 3. The CDR3 loop spans 14 amino acids. The CDR3 DNA reads TGTGCCATCAGACCGGACAGGGGCCAAGAGACCCAGTACTTC. Its translation is CAIRPDRGQETQYF.